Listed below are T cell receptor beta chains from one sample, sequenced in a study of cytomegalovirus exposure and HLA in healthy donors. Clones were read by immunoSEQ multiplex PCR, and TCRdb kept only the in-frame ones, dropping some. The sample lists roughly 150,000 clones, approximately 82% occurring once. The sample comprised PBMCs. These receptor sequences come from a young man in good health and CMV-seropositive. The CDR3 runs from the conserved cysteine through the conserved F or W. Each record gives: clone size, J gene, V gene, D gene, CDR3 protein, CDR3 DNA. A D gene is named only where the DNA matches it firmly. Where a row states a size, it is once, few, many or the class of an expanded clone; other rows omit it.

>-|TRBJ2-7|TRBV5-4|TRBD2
CASSLSSGLGIEQYF
TGTGCCAGCAGCCTATCCTCGGGACTAGGAATCGAGCAGTACTTC
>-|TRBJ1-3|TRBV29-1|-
CSVVVDILGSGNTIYF
TGCAGCGTTGTTGTGGACATCCTGGGCTCGGGAAACACCATATATTTT
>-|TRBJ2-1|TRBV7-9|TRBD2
CASSLRLAGGGYNEQFF
TGTGCCAGCAGCCTAAGACTAGCGGGAGGGGGTTACAATGAGCAGTTCTTC
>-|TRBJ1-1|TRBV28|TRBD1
CASSLWDRGFLAEAFF
TGTGCCAGCAGTTTATGGGACAGGGGGTTTCTTGCTGAAGCTTTCTTT
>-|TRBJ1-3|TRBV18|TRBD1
CASSPGQGSGNTIYF
TGTGCCAGCTCACCCGGACAGGGCTCTGGAAACACCATATATTTT
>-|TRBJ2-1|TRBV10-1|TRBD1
CASSEGQGPLYNEQFF
TGCGCCAGCAGTGAGGGACAGGGACCTCTTTACAATGAGCAGTTCTTC
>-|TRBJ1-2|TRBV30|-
CAWSVTIPSLTGDGYTF
TGTGCCTGGAGTGTAACAATACCTTCCCTGACAGGAGATGGCTACACCTTC
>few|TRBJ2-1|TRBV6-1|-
CASSEGGRSYNEQFF
TGTGCCAGCAGTGAGGGTGGGCGCTCCTACAATGAGCAGTTCTTC
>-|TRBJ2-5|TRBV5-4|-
CASSPEVQETQYF
TGTGCCAGCAGCCCGGAGGTACAAGAGACCCAGTACTTC
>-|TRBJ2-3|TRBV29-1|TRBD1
CSVATGGTTDTQYF
TGCAGCGTAGCGACAGGGGGCACCACAGATACGCAGTATTTT
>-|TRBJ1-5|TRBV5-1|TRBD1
CASSLDTGGRQPQHF
TGCGCCAGCAGCTTGGATACAGGGGGCCGGCAGCCCCAGCATTTT
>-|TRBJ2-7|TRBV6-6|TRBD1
CASSFNQGAYEQYF
TGTGCCAGCAGTTTCAATCAGGGGGCCTACGAGCAGTACTTC
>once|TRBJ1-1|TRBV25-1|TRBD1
CASSVRRQGNTEAFF
TGTGCCAGCAGTGTTCGGCGACAGGGCAACACTGAAGCTTTCTTT
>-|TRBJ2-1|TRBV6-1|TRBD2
CASSKGTSGDNEQFF
TGTGCCAGTTCAAAAGGGACTAGCGGCGACAATGAGCAGTTCTTC
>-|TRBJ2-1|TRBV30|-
CAQSQSRGFAYNEQFF
TGTGCCCAGAGCCAGTCACGGGGGTTTGCCTACAATGAGCAGTTCTTC
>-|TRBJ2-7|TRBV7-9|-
CSSAFGGYEQYF
TGTTCCAGCGCGTTTGGCGGCTACGAGCAGTACTTC
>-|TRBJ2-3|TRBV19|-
CASSSSGRDTQYF
TGTGCCAGTAGTTCCAGCGGAAGAGATACGCAGTATTTT
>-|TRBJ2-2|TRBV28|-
CASRRVGTGELFF
TGTGCCAGCAGGAGAGTCGGCACCGGGGAGCTGTTTTTT
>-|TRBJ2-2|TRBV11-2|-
CASSLKVGLTGELFF
TGTGCCAGCAGCTTGAAGGTCGGGTTAACCGGGGAGCTGTTTTTT
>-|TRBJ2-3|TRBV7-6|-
CASSIQSTDTQYF
TGTGCCAGCAGCATCCAAAGCACAGATACGCAGTATTTT
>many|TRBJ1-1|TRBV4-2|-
CASSQDPRDLMNTEAFF
TGTGCCAGCAGCCAAGACCCCAGGGATCTGATGAACACTGAAGCTTTCTTT
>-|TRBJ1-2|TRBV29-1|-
CSDDSGAEGDGYTF
TGCAGCGACGATTCAGGGGCCGAGGGGGATGGCTACACCTTC
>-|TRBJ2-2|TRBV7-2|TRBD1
CASSFFGTGKTGELFF
TGTGCCAGCAGCTTTTTTGGGACAGGGAAAACCGGGGAGCTGTTTTTT
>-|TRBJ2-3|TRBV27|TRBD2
CASSYRGLAGVLRDTQYF
TGTGCCAGCAGTTACCGCGGACTAGCGGGAGTTCTAAGGGATACGCAGTATTTT
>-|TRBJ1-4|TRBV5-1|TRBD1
CASSSTGDGGEKLFF
TGCGCCAGCAGCTCGACAGGGGATGGGGGTGAAAAACTGTTTTTT
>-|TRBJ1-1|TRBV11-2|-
CASSSQGELTEAFF
TGTGCCAGCAGCTCACAGGGAGAGCTCACTGAAGCTTTCTTT
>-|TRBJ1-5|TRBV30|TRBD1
CAWTPGGGGPNQPQHF
TGTGCCTGGACCCCCGGAGGGGGCGGCCCCAATCAGCCCCAGCATTTT
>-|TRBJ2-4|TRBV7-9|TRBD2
CASSLAGLADKNIQYF
TGTGCCAGCAGCTTAGCGGGACTAGCTGACAAAAACATTCAGTACTTC
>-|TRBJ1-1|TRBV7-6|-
CASSLSRGAAEAFF
TGTGCCAGCAGCTTATCTCGTGGTGCGGCTGAAGCTTTCTTT
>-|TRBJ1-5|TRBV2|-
CASSITGFGNQPQHF
TGTGCCAGCAGTATTACGGGATTCGGCAATCAGCCCCAGCATTTT
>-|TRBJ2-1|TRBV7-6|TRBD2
CASTPSRTSGEQFF
TGTGCCAGCACTCCCAGTAGGACTAGTGGTGAGCAGTTCTTC
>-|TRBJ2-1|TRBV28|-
CASSLIAGSYNEQFF
TGTGCCAGCAGTTTAATTGCGGGCTCCTACAATGAGCAGTTCTTC
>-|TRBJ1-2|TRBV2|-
CASSEQGSGYGYTF
TGTGCCAGCAGTGAGCAGGGGTCCGGCTATGGCTACACCTTC
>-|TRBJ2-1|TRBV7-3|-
CASSLLSGGDSYNEQFF
TGTGCCAGCAGCTTACTCTCCGGAGGGGACTCCTACAATGAGCAGTTCTTC
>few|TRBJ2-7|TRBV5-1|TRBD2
CASSLGVSGGSYEQYF
TGCGCCAGCAGCTTGGGGGTTAGCGGGGGTAGCTACGAGCAGTACTTC
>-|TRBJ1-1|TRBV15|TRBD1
CATSRGGQLEAFF
TGTGCCACCAGCAGAGGGGGACAGCTTGAAGCTTTCTTT
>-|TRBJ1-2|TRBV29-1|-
CSVEGGTERGYGYPF
TGCAGCGTTGAAGGAGGAACAGAACGAGGGTATGGCTACCCCTTC
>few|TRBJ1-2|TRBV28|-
CASSIYPRTDYGYTF
TGTGCCAGCAGTATTTACCCTCGGACAGACTATGGCTACACCTTC
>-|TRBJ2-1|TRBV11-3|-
CASSPGPYNEQFF
TGTGCCAGCAGTCCAGGGCCCTACAATGAGCAGTTCTTC
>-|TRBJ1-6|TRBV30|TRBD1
CAWSRTGSSYNSPLHF
TGTGCCTGGAGTAGGACAGGGAGCTCCTATAATTCACCCCTCCACTTT
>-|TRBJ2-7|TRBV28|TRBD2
CASRDLKASGTYEQYF
TGTGCCAGCAGGGACTTGAAGGCTAGCGGCACCTACGAGCAGTACTTC